The T cell receptor (beta chain) under discussion was sequenced for a study of cytomegalovirus exposure and HLA in healthy donors. A note on this clone: At one end the junction does not follow the germline gene, possibly because of a read error.

Primers: 60 Vbeta forward and 13 Jbeta reverse. Libraries were prepared by immunoSEQ multiplex PCR; TCRdb keeps only in-frame clonotypes and omits some of them. The sample has roughly 180,000 clones, around 80% seen once. Germline V gene data show CDR1 as SNHLY and CDR2 as FYNNEI. CDR3 length: 12 amino acids. This clonotype was sampled from a woman aged 30 to 39 in good health and CMV-seropositive. This rearrangement joins TRBV2 to TRBJ2-7; 10 nucleotides line up with TRBD2. Sequencing was performed on PBMCs. Here the CDR3 DNA reads TGTGCCAGCAGTGAATACCCTAGCGGGAGAGACTTC. Translation: CASSEYPSGRDF.